These 23 T cell receptor beta chains share one sample of origin, sequenced in a study of shared clonotypes between healthy human individuals. Measured with immunoSEQ multiplex PCR; TCRdb has only the in-frame clones, and not every one. Of 2 million to 3 million clones in the sample, over 85% are singletons; the top ten hold approximately 0.37%. The sequenced sample consisted of naive CD4+ T cells from PBMCs. Subset indicated: CD45RA+ positively selected. These receptors all come from a man between 18 and 29 years old in good health. Some clones in this sample may be carry-over from other donors' samples.

The genes are TRBV2 and TRBJ2-3; 7 positions match TRBD1. The CDR3 totals 14 residues. The germline gives CDR1 SNHLY, CDR2 FYNNEI. After removal of 5 bases from V and 1 base from J, the junction contained 3 bases not matched to a gene. The CDR3 here is CASSTGARTDTQYF. CDR3 DNA sequence: TGTGCCAGCAGTACAGGGGCTCGCACAGATACGCAGTATTTT.

V is TRBV21-1 and J is TRBJ2-1; TRBD2, as called in the table, went unchecked against the DNA. TRBV21-1 is a recognized pseudogene. CDR3 length: 17 amino acids. CDR3 DNA sequence: TGTGCCAGCAGCAATAAATCGGGAAGACCCTCCTACAATGAGCAGTTCTTC. Translated: CASSNKSGRPSYNEQFF.

The chain couples TRBV7-8 to TRBJ2-2, with D tentatively TRBD2 (7 bases). Germline values: CDR1 SGHVS, CDR2 FQNEAQ. Trimming pared 5 bases from V and 6 bases from J, leaving 16 bases between. This CDR3 has 15 amino acids. CDR3 coding DNA: TGTGCCAGCAGCACTTGGGGGGGGCATCCCGGGGAGCTGTTTTTT. Amino acids: CASSTWGGHPGELFF.

The rearrangement links TRBV6-1 to TRBJ1-2; weak D call: TRBD1 (6 bases). This CDR3 has 15 amino acids. Germline CDR1 reads MNHNS; CDR2 reads SASEGT. Trimming left V 3 bases short and J 2 bases short, with 13 bases between. In DNA, the CDR3 is TGTGCCAGCAGTGAGATTTGGGGGGGCAACTATGGCTACACCTTC. This sequence encodes CASSEIWGGNYGYTF.

This chain connects TRBV19 to TRBJ2-2, with TRBD2 matching over 11 bases. The germline gives CDR1 LNHDA, CDR2 SQIVND (reference sequence). Germline trimming cut 7 bases from V and 2 bases from J; bases unmatched to any gene: 9. This CDR3 is 17 amino acids long. The CDR3: CASTRLAGSLNTGELFF. The CDR3 DNA reads as TGTGCCAGTACCCGACTAGCGGGATCTCTTAACACCGGGGAGCTGTTTTTT.

The chain employs TRBV4-1 and TRBJ2-1; TRBD2 agrees at 12 bases. Losses at the gene ends were 1 base for V and 8 bases for J; bases not matched to a gene: 6. CDR1 and CDR2 (germline): MGHRA, YSYEKL. The CDR3 spans 16 residues. The CDR3 sequence is CASSQVPLAGGYEQFF. As DNA, the CDR3 is TGCGCCAGCAGCCAAGTTCCACTAGCGGGAGGATATGAGCAGTTCTTC.

J is TRBJ2-2 and V is TRBV7-6, with 8 bases that match TRBD2. Germline CDR1 SGHVS, CDR2 FNYEAQ. The V segment lost 5 bases and the J segment 0 bases; nucleotides outside the gene matches: 5. CDR3 length: 16 residues. The CDR3 here is CASSATSAANTGELFF. DNA for the CDR3: TGTGCCAGCAGCGCGACTAGCGCCGCGAACACCGGGGAGCTGTTTTTT.

In its sample, this clone was seen once. V usage is TRBV6-1 and J usage is TRBJ2-4, with 13 bases that match TRBD2. V lost 3 bases to trimming and J lost 9 bases; unmatched junction nucleotides: 5. The CDR3 contains 15 residues. Germline V gene lookup returns CDR1 MNHNS and CDR2 SASEGT. The CDR3 region has the DNA TGTGCCAGCAGTGAGGGACTAGCGGGAAGTAGCATTCAGTACTTC. Translated: CASSEGLAGSSIQYF.

The rearrangement joins TRBV5-1 to TRBJ1-2; D may be TRBD1 (5 bases). V lost 2 bases to trimming and J lost 3 bases, with 11 bases between them. The CDR3 runs 14 residues. The germline V gene encodes CDR1 SGHRS and CDR2 YFSETQ. In DNA form, the CDR3 reads TGCGCCAGCAGCTTATCCGGGACGGACTATGGCTACACCTTC. Translated: CASSLSGTDYGYTF.

In regard to this clone: The same CDR3 also results from other DNA sequences found in this sample. J is TRBJ2-5 and V is TRBV6-5; D is ambiguous. CDR1 is MNHEY and CDR2 is SVGAGI in the germline V gene. V was clipped by 0 bases and J by 2 bases, with 4 bases between them. This CDR3 is 13 amino acids long. For the CDR3, the DNA is TGTGCCAGCAGTTACTCGCGGCAAGAGACCCAGTACTTC. This encodes CASSYSRQETQYF.

This chain connects TRBV28 to TRBJ2-1; D not resolved. CDR1 MDHEN and CDR2 SYDVKM come from the germline V gene. Trimming took off 5 bases at V and 0 bases at J, with 11 bases between the two ends. CDR3 size: 15 residues. The CDR3 sequence: CASSLQTLSYNEQFF. The DNA of the CDR3 is TGTGCCAGCAGTCTTCAGACCCTCTCCTACAATGAGCAGTTCTTC.

J is TRBJ2-5 and V is TRBV7-9, with 9 bases aligning to TRBD2. The CDR3 has 17 amino acids. Germline V gene sequence: CDR1 SEHNR, CDR2 FQNEAQ (reference sequence). The V gene end was trimmed by 5 bases and the J gene end by 0 bases; junction bases not matched to a gene: 10. The CDR3 nucleotides read TGTGCCAGCAGCACCCGCGGACTAGCGCCGTACCAAGAGACCCAGTACTTC. Its translation is CASSTRGLAPYQETQYF.

This chain links TRBV5-1 with TRBJ1-6, with D maybe TRBD1 (5 bases). Germline V gene lookup returns CDR1 SGHRS and CDR2 YFSETQ. V lost 0 bases to trimming and J lost 8 bases, with 9 bases between them. CDR3 length: 14 amino acids. CDR3 sequence: CASSLVVRDSPLHF. CDR3 in DNA: TGCGCCAGCAGCTTGGTGGTCAGGGATTCACCCCTCCACTTT.

V usage is TRBV7-9 and J usage is TRBJ2-1; TRBD2 agrees at 7 bases. From germline, CDR1 is SEHNR and CDR2 FQNEAQ (reference sequence). V was clipped by 8 bases and J by 7 bases; unmatched bases: 17. This CDR3 spans 16 amino acids. The CDR3 reads CASQPNPLAAGNEQFF. For the CDR3, the DNA is TGTGCCAGCCAACCTAACCCCCTAGCGGCAGGGAATGAGCAGTTCTTC.

V gene TRBV9 combines with J gene TRBJ2-1, with 10 bases matching TRBD2. Trimming removed 5 bases from V and 2 bases from J; junction bases left unmatched: 4. Germline loops: CDR1 SGDLS, CDR2 YYNGEE. The length of the CDR3 is 15 residues. In DNA, the CDR3 is TGTGCCAGCAGTCTAGCGGGAGACGCCTACAATGAGCAGTTCTTC. Translating it yields CASSLAGDAYNEQFF.

The V gene is TRBV30, the J gene TRBJ2-6; D uncertain. CDR3 length: 14 residues. Trimming left V 6 bases short and J 2 bases short, with 11 bases between. In germline, CDR1 is GTSNPN, CDR2 SVGIG (reference sequence). The CDR3 coding sequence is TGTGCCTGCCGCCGGCGAACTGGGGCCAACGTCCTGACTTTC. Encoded protein: CACRRRTGANVLTF.

The chain is built from TRBV5-6 and TRBJ2-1; the D gene is possibly TRBD1 (5 bases). The germline V gene encodes CDR1 SGHDT and CDR2 YYEEEE. The V end lost 4 bases, the J end lost 3 bases, and 17 bases lay between the germline ends. The CDR3 loop spans 16 amino acids. The CDR3 region is CASSLQGIRNYNEQFF. CDR3 in DNA: TGTGCCAGCAGCCTCCAGGGTATCAGAAACTACAATGAGCAGTTCTTC. Looking up the rest from reference TRBV5-6 and TRBJ2-1 gives the full variable domain: DAGVTQSPTHLIKTRGQQVTLRCSPKSGHDTVSWYQQALGQGPQFIFQYYEEEERQRGNFPDRFSGHQFPNYSSELNVNALLLGDSALYLCASSLQGIRNYNEQFFGPGTRLTVL.

The rearrangement links TRBV28 to TRBJ2-6; no definite D call. Germline CDR1 reads MDHEN; CDR2 reads SYDVKM. V lost 2 bases, J lost 2 bases, and 4 bases lay in between. The CDR3 extends over 14 amino acids. CDR3 loop: CASSLNPGANVLTF. In nucleotides, the CDR3 is TGTGCCAGCAGTTTAAACCCTGGGGCCAACGTCCTGACTTTC.

The genes are TRBV5-1 and TRBJ2-5; D gene unclear. Germline CDR1 is SGHRS and CDR2 is YFSETQ. The CDR3 is 15 residues long. V shed 0 bases and J shed 4 bases, with 13 bases lying between them. CDR3 region: CASSLGLRVGETQYF. The CDR3 bases are TGCGCCAGCAGCTTGGGGCTAAGGGTGGGAGAGACCCAGTACTTC.

The chain carries TRBV5-1 and TRBJ2-4, with 8 bases identical to TRBD2. V trimming: 4 bases; J trimming: 11 bases; junction bases outside the gene matches: 11. The CDR3 is 14 amino acids. CDR1 and CDR2 from the germline V gene are SGHRS and YFSETQ. The chain's CDR3 is CASSQTSGGVFQYF. CDR3 coding DNA: TGCGCCAGCAGCCAAACAAGCGGGGGAGTTTTTCAGTACTTC. The whole variable domain, filled in from reference TRBV5-1 and TRBJ2-4, reads KAGVTQTPRYLIKTRGQQVTLSCSPISGHRSVSWYQQTPGQGLQFLFEYFSETQRNKGNFPGRFSGRQFSNSRSEMNVSTLELGDSALYLCASSQTSGGVFQYFGAGTRLSVL.

The chain is built from TRBV6-5 and TRBJ2-5, with D perhaps TRBD2 (6 bases). The CDR3 totals 16 residues. The V gene's germline CDR1 is MNHEY and CDR2 SVGAGI. V lost 0 bases and J lost 6, with 17 bases in between. CDR3 bases: TGTGCCAGCAGTTACTCGGACTACTCCGCGGAAAAGACCCAGTACTTC. Translating it yields CASSYSDYSAEKTQYF.

The chain employs TRBV2 and TRBJ2-7; TRBD2 matches 7 bases. J gave up 3 bases and V 7 bases, and 9 bases lay outside the gene matches. The CDR3 totals 14 residues. Looked up from germline, CDR1 is SNHLY and CDR2 is FYNNEI. CDR3 sequence (DNA): TGTGCCAGCACGCCCGGACTAGGGGTCTACGAGCAGTACTTC. Protein product: CASTPGLGVYEQYF. The full variable domain, rest sourced from reference TRBV2 and TRBJ2-7, is EPEVTQTPSHQVTQMGQEVILRCVPISNHLYFYWYRQILGQKVEFLVSFYNNEISEKSEIFDDQFSVERPDGSNFTLKIRSTKLEDSAMYFCASTPGLGVYEQYFGPGTRLTVT.

This CDR3 is CASSPDGANYGYTF. DNA of the CDR3: TGTGCCAGCTCGCCGGACGGAGCTAACTATGGCTACACCTTC. The chain carries TRBV18 and TRBJ1-2; D gene unclear. CDR1 is KGHSH and CDR2 is LQKENI in the germline V gene. The CDR3 is made up of 14 amino acids. V lost 6 bases and J lost 0, with 11 bases in between.